The TCR beta chain described here comes from a study of cytomegalovirus exposure and HLA in healthy donors. Across the study: Earlier, roughly 180 million T cells were analyzed, and 95 million to 140 million unique TCR beta sequences were found among them. Within an early data release were about 85 million unique TCRs drawn from HLA-typed donors.

The table lists this clone with a count of one. The antigen is unknown. Primers included in the PCR were 60 Vbeta and 13 Jbeta primers. Per the original data handling: Later work found 74 million or so unique TCR beta chains, with some 11 million shared. The table came from immunoSEQ multiplex PCR; TCRdb's copy has only in-frame clones and leaves some out. The DNA was the basis for D and trimming; V, J and clone size are from that table. The sample lists approximately 100,000 clones, about 76% occurring once. Germline V lookup: CDR1 SGHVS, CDR2 FQNEAQ. CDR3 length equals 13 residues. V lost 7 bases and J lost 7, with 13 bases in between. Regarding the study as a whole: Indistinguishable V segments, including TRBV6-2 and TRBV6-3, were excluded.

Input material: PBMCs. This chain uses TRBV7-8 with TRBJ2-2; D is uncertain. The origin of this receptor is a woman aged 30 to 39 in good health and CMV-seronegative. Here the CDR3 reads CASIPVPFGELFF. For the CDR3, the DNA is TGTGCCAGCATCCCGGTCCCCTTCGGGGAGCTGTTTTTT.